This T cell receptor (beta chain) was sequenced for a study of molecular identifiers for immune sequencing clone quantification. This clonotype was observed at least ten times. Previously described methods and listed TCR primers were used for bulk TCR libraries. TCRdb passed the PCR reads through MiXCR, listing each CDR3 protein once. The sample carries about 630,000 distinct CDR3 sequences, roughly 27% recorded once. There are 12 residues in the CDR3. In germline, CDR1 is SGHVS, CDR2 FQNEAQ. The germline V and J ends were trimmed by 5 bases and 5 bases, with 10 bases remaining between them. The TCR originated in a human donor in good health. Some libraries in this study had Jurkat cell RNA spiked in. This chain uses TRBV7-8 with TRBJ2-7; D may be TRBD1 (5 bases). The specimen sequenced was naive CD8+ T cells from blood, with Jurkat cell RNA spiked in. The subset was: FACS-sorted CD8+CD4-CCR7+CD45RA+ naive T cells. The CDR3 DNA is TGTGCCAGCAGCGGTGACAGCCACGAGCAGTACTTC. As protein: CASSGDSHEQYF.